One and the same sample provided the 4 T cell receptor beta chains below, sequenced in a study of tumor-infiltrating lymphocytes in glioblastoma multiforme. Multiple V-beta primers and a C-beta primer amplified TCRB from RNA. TCRdb reanalysed the multiplex PCR reads using MiXCR and keeps one entry per CDR3 protein. The sample lists 9,000 to 10,000 distinct CDR3 sequences, 65% to 75% occurring once. The sample consisted of brain tumor tissue. Receptors originate from a male donor with glioblastoma.

In this sample, this clonotype is medium-sized. The chain couples TRBV11-3 to TRBJ2-1, with 9 bases fitting TRBD2. V dropped 3 bases and J dropped 8; count of bases not matched to a gene: 8. Germline loops: CDR1 SGHNT, CDR2 YENEEA. This CDR3 is built from 15 residues. The CDR3: CASSLRREGLHEQFF. The CDR3 nucleotides read TGTGCCAGCAGCTTGCGGCGGGAGGGACTCCATGAGCAGTTCTTC.

The chain recombines TRBV6-2 or TRBV6-3 with TRBJ1-2; the D is unclear. Germline V gene sequence: CDR1 MNHEY, CDR2 SVGEGT. There are 13 residues in the CDR3. Trimming removed 5 bases at V and 8 bases at J, with 15 bases between. Written as DNA, the CDR3 is TGTGCCAGCAGTCTTCCAGATGGAAGGGGCTACACCTTC. It is translated as CASSLPDGRGYTF.

The chain uses TRBV20-1 and TRBJ2-3, with D possibly matching TRBD2 (5 bases). This CDR3 contains 14 residues. Germline CDR1 is DFQATT and CDR2 is SNEGSKA (reference sequence). Trimming cost V 0 bases and J 5 bases, with 12 bases left between them. The CDR3 sequence is CSARDAEALDTQYF. CDR3 nucleotides: TGCAGTGCTAGAGATGCGGAGGCGCTAGATACGCAGTATTTT.

V usage is TRBV6-5 and J usage is TRBJ1-1; D unresolved. The CDR3 covers 14 residues. Germline values: CDR1 MNHEY, CDR2 SVGAGI. The V gene lost 0 bases and the J gene lost 10 bases, with 15 bases spanning the gap. In DNA form, the CDR3 reads TGTGCCAGCAGTTACTCGATCCGGGGAAAGGGAGCTTTCTTT. This gives the protein CASSYSIRGKGAFF.